This passage covers 5 T cell receptor beta chains from one sample sequenced in a study of tumor and adjacent non-tumor tissue in lung cancer (dated by TCRdb to 2016 to 2018). RNA was isolated from bulk unsorted tissue, and RNA quality was assessed with a NanoDrop ND-1000 and an Agilent 2100. The library relied on multiplex PCR. Sequencing relied on an Illumina HiSeq 2500. TCRbeta libraries were constructed through three rounds of nested PCR with primers (Table S4) according to protocols adapted from ARM-PCR. Clones were called with MiXCR by TCRdb after fastp trimmed the public reads at Q25, and only in-frame beta chains were retained. Duplicate CDR3 protein sequences are folded into a single record with the most common DNA and genes. This sample comprises some 74,000 distinct CDR3 sequences, around 70% of them detected only once. Under 9.5% of the sample is taken by the ten largest. The specimen sequenced was lung tumor tissue. These receptors came from a woman aged 40 to 50 with non-small cell lung cancer.

Points on this clonotype: A much larger clone differs by one base, so this may be a read error. J is TRBJ2-1 and V is TRBV30, with TRBD2 as a possible D gene (6 bases). CDR3 length equals 15 residues. Germline loops: CDR1 GTSNPN, CDR2 SVGIG (reference sequence). Trimming shortened V by 3 bases and J by 4 bases, and 16 bases separated the two germline ends. This CDR3 is CAWRVRTIGYNEQFF. For the CDR3, the DNA is TGTGCCTGGAGAGTCAGGACTATCGGATACAATGAGCAGTTCTTC.

This clonotype appeared many times. J is TRBJ1-1 and V is TRBV12-3 or TRBV12-4; no clear D. This CDR3 is built from 14 residues. V was trimmed by 6 bases and J by 2 bases, leaving 13 bases between them. CDR3 DNA: TGTGCCAGCAGCCGCCCCGGGAAAAACACTGAAGCTTTCTTT. Translated, it gives CASSRPGKNTEAFF.

This clonotype came up many times. The gene calls are TRBV20-1 and TRBJ2-1; D not resolved. Germline CDR1 is DFQATT and CDR2 is SNEGSKA (reference sequence). This CDR3 has 10 residues. Trimming shortened V by 1 base and J by 14 bases, and 9 bases separated the two germline ends. The CDR3 loop is CSARVFREFF. Written as DNA, the CDR3 is TGCAGTGCTAGAGTTTTTAGGGAGTTCTTC.

Regarding this clonotype: With a much larger clone just one base away, this may be a read error. J is TRBJ2-1 and V is TRBV30, with TRBD2 matching over 11 bases. Trimming took 4 bases from V and 9 from J; bases not matched to a gene: 14. Germline values: CDR1 GTSNPN, CDR2 SVGIG (reference sequence). The CDR3 runs to 16 residues. CDR3 DNA sequence: TGTGCCTGGAATGTGGGTTTACTAGCGGGAGACTCTGAGCAGTTCTTC. Encoded protein: CAWNVGLLAGDSEQFF. The variable domain in full, with the rest retrieved from reference TRBV30 and TRBJ2-1, is SQTIHQWPATLVQPVGSPLSLECTVEGTSNPNLYWYRQAAGRGLQLLFYSVGIGQISSEVPQNLSASRPQDRQFILSSKKLLLSDSGFYLCAWNVGLLAGDSEQFFGPGTRLTVL.

Concerning this clonotype: Germline and junction disagree at one end, which may indicate a read error. The chain combines TRBV6-5 with TRBJ2-3; D is unclear. This CDR3 spans 15 amino acids. The germline V gene encodes CDR1 MNHEY and CDR2 SVGAGI. This chain's CDR3 is CANSYSTARSDTQYF. The CDR3 region has the DNA TGTGCCAACAGTTACTCGACGGCGCGCTCAGATACGCAGTATTTT.